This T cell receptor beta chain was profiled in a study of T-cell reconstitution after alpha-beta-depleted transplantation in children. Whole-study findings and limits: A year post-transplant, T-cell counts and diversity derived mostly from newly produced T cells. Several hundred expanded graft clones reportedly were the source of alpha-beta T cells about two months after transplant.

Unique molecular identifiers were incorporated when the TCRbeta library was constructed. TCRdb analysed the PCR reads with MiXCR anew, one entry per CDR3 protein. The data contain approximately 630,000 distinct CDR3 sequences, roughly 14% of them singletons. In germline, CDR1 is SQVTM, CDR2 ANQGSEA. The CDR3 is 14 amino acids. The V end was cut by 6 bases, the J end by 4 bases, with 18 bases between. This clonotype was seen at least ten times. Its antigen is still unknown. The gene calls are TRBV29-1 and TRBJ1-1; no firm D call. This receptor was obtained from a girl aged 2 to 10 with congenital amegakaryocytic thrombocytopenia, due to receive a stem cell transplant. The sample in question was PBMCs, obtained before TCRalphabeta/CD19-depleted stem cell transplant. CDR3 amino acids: CSVLPGSSGTEAFF. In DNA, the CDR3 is TGCAGCGTCCTCCCGGGGTCCTCTGGCACTGAAGCTTTCTTT.